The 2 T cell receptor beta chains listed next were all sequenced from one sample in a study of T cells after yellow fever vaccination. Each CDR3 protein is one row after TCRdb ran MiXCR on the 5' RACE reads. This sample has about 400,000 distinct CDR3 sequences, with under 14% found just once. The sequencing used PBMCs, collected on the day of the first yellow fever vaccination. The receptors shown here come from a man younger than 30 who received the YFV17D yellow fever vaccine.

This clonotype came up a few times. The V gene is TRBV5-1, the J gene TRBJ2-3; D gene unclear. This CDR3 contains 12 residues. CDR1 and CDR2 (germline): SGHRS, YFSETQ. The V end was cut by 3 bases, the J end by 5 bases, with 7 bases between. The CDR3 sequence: CASSSRVDTQYF. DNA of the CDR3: TGCGCCAGCAGCTCCCGGGTAGATACGCAGTATTTT.

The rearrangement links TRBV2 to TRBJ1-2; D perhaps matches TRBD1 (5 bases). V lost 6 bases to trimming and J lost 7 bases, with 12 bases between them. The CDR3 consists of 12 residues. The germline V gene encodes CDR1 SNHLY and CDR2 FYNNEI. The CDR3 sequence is CASRGRAVGYTF. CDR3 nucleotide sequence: TGTGCCAGCAGGGGACGAGCTGTTGGCTACACCTTC.